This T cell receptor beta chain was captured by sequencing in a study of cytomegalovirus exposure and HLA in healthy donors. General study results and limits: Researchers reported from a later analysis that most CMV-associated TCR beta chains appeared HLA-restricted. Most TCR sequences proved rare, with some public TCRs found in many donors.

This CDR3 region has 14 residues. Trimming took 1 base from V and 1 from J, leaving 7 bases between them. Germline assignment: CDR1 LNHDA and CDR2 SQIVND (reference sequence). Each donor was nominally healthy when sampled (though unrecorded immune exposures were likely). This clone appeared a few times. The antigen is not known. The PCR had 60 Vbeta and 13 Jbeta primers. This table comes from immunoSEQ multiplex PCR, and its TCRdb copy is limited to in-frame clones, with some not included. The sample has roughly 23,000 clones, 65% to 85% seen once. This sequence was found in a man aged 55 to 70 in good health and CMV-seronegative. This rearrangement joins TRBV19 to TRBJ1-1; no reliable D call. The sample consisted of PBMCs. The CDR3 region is CASSIGGGNTEAFF. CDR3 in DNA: TGTGCCAGTAGTATAGGTGGAGGGAACACTGAAGCTTTCTTT.